The text below deals with one T cell receptor (beta chain). The CDR3 consists of 17 residues. CDR1 is LNHDA, CDR2 SQIVND, per germline (reference sequence). V lost 2 bases to trimming and J lost 1 base, with 15 bases between them. The data originate from a study of blood T cell repertoires in COVID-19. Turning to the study itself: Sites across the United States, Italy and Spain contributed samples from acute and convalescent COVID-19.

In the original analysis: Amplification of reference gene primers was used by the study to estimate nucleated cell counts. Profiled with immunoSEQ multiplex PCR; TCRdb holds only in-frame clones, not every one. The V and J calls and clone size are taken from that table; D and trimming were inferred from the DNA. This table has around 100,000 clones, approximately 89% appearing once. The chain is built from TRBV19 and TRBJ1-5; D ambiguous. The receptor was isolated from a man aged 35-49 years with acute or convalescent COVID-19. The sample consisted of peripheral blood. CDR3 in amino acids: CASSITEGGYSNQPQHF. The DNA of the CDR3 is TGTGCCAGTAGTATAACAGAGGGTGGCTACAGCAATCAGCCCCAGCATTTT.